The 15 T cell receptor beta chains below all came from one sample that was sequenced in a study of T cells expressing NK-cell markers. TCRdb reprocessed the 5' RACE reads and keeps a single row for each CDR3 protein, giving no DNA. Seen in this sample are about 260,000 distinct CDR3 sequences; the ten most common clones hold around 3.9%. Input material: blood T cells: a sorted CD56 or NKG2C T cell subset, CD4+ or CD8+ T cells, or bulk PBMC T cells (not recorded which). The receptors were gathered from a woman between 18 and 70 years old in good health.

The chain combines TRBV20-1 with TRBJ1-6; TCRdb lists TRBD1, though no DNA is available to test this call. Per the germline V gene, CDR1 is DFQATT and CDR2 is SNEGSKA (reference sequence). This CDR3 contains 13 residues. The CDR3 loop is CSAQTGDGSPLHF.

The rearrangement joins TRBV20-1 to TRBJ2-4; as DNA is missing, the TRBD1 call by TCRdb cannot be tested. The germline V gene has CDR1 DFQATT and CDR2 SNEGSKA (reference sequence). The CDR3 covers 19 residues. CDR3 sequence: CSASPHRASADLAKNIQYF.

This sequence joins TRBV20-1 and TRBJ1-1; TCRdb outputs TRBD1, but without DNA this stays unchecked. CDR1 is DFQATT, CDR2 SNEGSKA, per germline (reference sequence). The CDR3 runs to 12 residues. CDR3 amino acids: CSAERGNTEAFF.

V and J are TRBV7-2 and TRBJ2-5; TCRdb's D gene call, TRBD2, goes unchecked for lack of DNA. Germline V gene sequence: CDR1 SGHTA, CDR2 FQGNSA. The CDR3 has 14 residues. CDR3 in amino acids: CASTIAGGKETQYF.

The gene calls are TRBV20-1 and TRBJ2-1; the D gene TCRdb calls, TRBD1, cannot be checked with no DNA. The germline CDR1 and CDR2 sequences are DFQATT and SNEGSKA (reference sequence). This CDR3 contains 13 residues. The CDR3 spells CSARVSGDPEQFF.

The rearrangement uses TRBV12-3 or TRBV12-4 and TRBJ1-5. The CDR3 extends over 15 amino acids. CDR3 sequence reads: CASRHSGLSNQPQHF.

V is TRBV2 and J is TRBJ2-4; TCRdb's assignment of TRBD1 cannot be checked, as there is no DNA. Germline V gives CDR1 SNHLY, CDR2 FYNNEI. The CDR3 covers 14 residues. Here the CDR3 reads CASSAGQSGNIQYF.

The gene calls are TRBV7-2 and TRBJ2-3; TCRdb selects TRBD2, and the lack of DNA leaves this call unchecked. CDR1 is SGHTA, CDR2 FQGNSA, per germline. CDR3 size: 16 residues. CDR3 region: CASSLAGTSITDTQYF. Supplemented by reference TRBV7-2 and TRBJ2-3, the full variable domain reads GAGVSQSPSNKVTEKGKDVELRCDPISGHTALYWYRQSLGQGLEFLIYFQGNSAPDKSGLPSDRFSAERTGGSVSTLTIQRTQQEDSAVYLCASSLAGTSITDTQYFGPGTRLTVL.

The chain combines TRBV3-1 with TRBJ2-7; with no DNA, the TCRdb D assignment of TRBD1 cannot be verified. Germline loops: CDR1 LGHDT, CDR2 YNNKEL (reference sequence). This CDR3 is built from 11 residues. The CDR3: CASSQTGTHHF.

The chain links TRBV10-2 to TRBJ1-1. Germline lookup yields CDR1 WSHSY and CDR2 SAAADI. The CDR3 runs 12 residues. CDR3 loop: CASSDPTGEAFF.

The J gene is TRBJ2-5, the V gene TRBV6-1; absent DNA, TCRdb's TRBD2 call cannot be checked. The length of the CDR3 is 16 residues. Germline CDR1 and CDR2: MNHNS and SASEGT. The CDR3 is CASTRTSGRARETQYF.

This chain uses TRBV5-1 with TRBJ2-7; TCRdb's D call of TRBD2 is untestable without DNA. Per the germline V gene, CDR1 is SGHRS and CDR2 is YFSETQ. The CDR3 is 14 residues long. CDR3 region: CASSSTGGPYEQYF.

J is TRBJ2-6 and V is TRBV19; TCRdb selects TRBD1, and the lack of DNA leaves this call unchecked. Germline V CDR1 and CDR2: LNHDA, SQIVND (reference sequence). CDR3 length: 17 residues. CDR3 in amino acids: CASSMPRGNSGANVLTF.

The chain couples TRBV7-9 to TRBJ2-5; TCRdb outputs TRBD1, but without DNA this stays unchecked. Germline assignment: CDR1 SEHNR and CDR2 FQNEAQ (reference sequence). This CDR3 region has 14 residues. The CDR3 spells CASSLDRGRETQYF.

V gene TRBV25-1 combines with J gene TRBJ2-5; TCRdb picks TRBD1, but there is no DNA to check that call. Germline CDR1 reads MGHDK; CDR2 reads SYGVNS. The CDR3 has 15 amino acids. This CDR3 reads CASSDPGRLQETQYF.